This T cell receptor (beta chain) was recovered during a study of cytomegalovirus exposure and HLA in healthy donors. In regard to this clone: Its antigen is unknown.

A multiplex PCR was run with 60 Vbeta primers and 13 Jbeta primers. Clones were sequenced by immunoSEQ multiplex PCR, and TCRdb holds only the in-frame ones, with some missing. The sample holds around 37,000 clones. Overall study findings and caveats: The later analysis indicated that the majority of CMV-associated TCR beta chains appeared HLA-restricted. Earlier analysis looked at TCR beta V segments, and most were productive about 90% or about 30% of the time. Relative to equally common others, HLA-associated TCR beta chains showed greater clonal expansion in a later analysis.

The CMV serostatus of this donor went unrecorded. The TCR comes from a human donor in good health. Sequencing was performed on PBMCs.

Written as DNA, the CDR3 is TGTGCCAGCAGCTCAGGGGGACAAGAGACCCAGTACTTC. Its translation is CASSSGGQETQYF. The rearrangement uses TRBV11-3 and TRBJ2-5; TRBD1 agrees at 7 bases. The CDR3 extends over 13 amino acids. The V gene's germline CDR1 is SGHNT and CDR2 YENEEA. The V and J ends lost 4 bases and 2 bases, in that order; junction bases with no gene match: 1.